This TCR beta chain appears in the sequencing data of a study of CD8+ T cells in alopecia areata. Study-level findings and limits: Researchers report lesional scalp, most notably alopecia totalis/universalis, outstripped normal scalp in clonality.

Following extraction, RNA underwent reverse transcription to cDNA, which served as the sequencing template. Assay: immunoSEQ multiplex PCR; the TCRdb copy retains only in-frame clones and omits some. The sample has 110,000 or so clones; around 64% are singletons. About this clone itself: Antigen unknown.

The V and J ends lost 9 bases and 4 bases, in that order; junction bases with no gene match: 11. CDR3 length: 15 residues. CDR1 and CDR2 (germline): MNHEY, SVGAGI. The sequencing input was CD4+ T cells sorted from blood. V is TRBV6-5 and J is TRBJ2-5; 10 positions agree with TRBD2. The sequence came from a human donor in good health. The DNA of the CDR3 is TGTGCCAGGGACGGGACTAGCGTAGGAGGAGAGACCCAGTACTTC. Amino acids: CARDGTSVGGETQYF.